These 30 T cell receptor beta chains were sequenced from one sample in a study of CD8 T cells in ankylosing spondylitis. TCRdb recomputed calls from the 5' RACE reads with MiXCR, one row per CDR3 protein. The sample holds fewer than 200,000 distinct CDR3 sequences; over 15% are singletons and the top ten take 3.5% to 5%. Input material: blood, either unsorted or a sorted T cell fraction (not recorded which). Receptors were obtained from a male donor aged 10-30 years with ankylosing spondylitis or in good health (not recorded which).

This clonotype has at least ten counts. CDR3 amino acids: CASSLTGETEAFF. CDR3 in DNA: TGTGCCAGCAGTCTCACAGGGGAAACTGAAGCTTTCTTT. V gene TRBV27 combines with J gene TRBJ1-1; TRBD1 matches 7 bases. Per the germline V gene, CDR1 is MNHEY and CDR2 is SMNVEV (reference sequence). Trimming at V came to 5 bases and at J to 5 bases, leaving 5 bases not matched to a gene. The CDR3 runs 13 residues.

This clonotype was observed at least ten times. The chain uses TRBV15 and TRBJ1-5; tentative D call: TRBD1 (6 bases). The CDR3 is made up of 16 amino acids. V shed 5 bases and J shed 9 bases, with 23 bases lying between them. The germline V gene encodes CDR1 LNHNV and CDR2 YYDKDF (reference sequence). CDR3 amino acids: CATSPSGAGTTRPQHF. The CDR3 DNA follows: TGTGCCACCAGCCCGTCGGGGGCAGGGACTACTCGGCCCCAGCATTTT.

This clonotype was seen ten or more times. The CDR3 region is CASSHTGTGPEAFF. CDR3 nucleotide sequence: TGTGCCAGCAGCCACACCGGGACAGGACCCGAAGCTTTCTTT. The chain employs TRBV14 and TRBJ1-1, with 8 bases identical to TRBD1. Germline CDR1 SGHDN, CDR2 FVKESK. J was trimmed by 8 bases and V by 3 bases; bases with no gene match: 8. This CDR3 spans 14 amino acids.

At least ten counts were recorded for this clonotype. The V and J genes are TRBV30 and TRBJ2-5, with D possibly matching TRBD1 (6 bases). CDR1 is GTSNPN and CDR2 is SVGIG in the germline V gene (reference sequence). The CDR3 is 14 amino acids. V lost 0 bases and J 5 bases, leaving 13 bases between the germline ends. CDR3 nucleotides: TGTGCCTGGAGTGTGTTGGGGGCGCGGGAGACCCAGTACTTC. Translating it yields CAWSVLGARETQYF.

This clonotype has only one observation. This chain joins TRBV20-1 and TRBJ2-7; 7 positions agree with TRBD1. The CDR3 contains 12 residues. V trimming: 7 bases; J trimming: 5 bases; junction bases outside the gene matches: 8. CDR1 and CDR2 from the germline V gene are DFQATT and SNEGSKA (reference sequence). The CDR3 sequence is CSVPDRVHEQYF. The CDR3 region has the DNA TGCAGTGTCCCTGACAGGGTACACGAGCAGTACTTC.

The CDR3 loop reads CASSYGGLAGGPWTDTQYF. In nucleotides, the CDR3 is TGTGCCAGCAGTTACGGGGGACTAGCGGGAGGGCCATGGACAGATACGCAGTATTTT. The chain couples TRBV6-5 to TRBJ2-3, with 16 bases aligning to TRBD2. This CDR3 has 19 residues. The germline V gene has CDR1 MNHEY and CDR2 SVGAGI. With 2 bases clipped from V and 3 bases from J, the junction kept 8 bases outside the gene matches.

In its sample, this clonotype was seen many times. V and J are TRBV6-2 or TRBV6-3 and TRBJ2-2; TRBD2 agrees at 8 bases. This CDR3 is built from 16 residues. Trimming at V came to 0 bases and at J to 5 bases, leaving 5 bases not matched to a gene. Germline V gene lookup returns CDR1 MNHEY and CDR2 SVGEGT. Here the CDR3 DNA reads TGTGCCAGCAGTTACTCCGGGCCTAGCGGGACCGGGGAGCTGTTTTTT. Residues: CASSYSGPSGTGELFF.

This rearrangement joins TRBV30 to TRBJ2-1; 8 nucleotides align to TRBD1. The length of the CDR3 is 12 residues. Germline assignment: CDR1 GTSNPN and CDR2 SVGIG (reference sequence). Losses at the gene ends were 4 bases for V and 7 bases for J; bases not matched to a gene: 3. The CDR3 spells CAWTYRGNEQFF. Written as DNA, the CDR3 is TGTGCCTGGACCTACAGGGGGAATGAGCAGTTCTTC.

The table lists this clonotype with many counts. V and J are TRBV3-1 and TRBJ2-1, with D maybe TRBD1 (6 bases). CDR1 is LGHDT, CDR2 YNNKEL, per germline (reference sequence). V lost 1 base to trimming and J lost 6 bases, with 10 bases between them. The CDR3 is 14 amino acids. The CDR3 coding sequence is TGTGCCAGCAGCCAAGCGACAGGCCCCAATGAGCAGTTCTTC. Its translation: CASSQATGPNEQFF.

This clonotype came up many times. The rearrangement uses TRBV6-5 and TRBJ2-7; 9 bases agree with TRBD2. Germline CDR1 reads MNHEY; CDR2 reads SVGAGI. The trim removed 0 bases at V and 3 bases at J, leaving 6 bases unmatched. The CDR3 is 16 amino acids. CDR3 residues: CASSYSQGGGGYEQYF. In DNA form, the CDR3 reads TGTGCCAGCAGTTACTCCCAGGGCGGGGGGGGCTACGAGCAGTACTTC.

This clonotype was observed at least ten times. The CDR3 region has the DNA TGTGCCATCAAGTACGAGGGGGCAACCTACAATGAGCAGTTCTTC. Amino acids: CAIKYEGATYNEQFF. The chain is built from TRBV10-3 and TRBJ2-1; 7 nucleotides line up with TRBD1. The V and J ends lost 7 bases and 2 bases, in that order; junction bases with no gene match: 8. The length of the CDR3 is 15 residues. The germline gives CDR1 ENHRY, CDR2 SYGVKD.

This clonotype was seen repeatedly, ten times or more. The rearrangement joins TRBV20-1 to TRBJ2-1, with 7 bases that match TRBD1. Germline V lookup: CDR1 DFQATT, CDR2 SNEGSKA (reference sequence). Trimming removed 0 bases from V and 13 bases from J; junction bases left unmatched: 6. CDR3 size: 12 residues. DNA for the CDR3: TGCAGTGCTAGAGATGTTGACAGGGACCAGTTCTTC. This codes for CSARDVDRDQFF.

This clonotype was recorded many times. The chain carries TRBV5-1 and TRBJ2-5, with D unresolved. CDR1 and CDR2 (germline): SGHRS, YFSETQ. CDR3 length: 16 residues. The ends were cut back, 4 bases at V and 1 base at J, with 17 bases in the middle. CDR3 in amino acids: CASSPTSRTLQETQYF. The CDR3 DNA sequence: TGCGCCAGCAGCCCCACGTCCCGAACTCTCCAAGAGACCCAGTACTTC.

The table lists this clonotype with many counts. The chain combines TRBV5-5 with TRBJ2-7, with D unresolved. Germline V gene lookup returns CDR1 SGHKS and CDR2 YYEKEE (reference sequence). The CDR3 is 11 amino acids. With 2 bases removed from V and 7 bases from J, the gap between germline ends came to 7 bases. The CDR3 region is CASSLTEEQYV. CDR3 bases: TGTGCCAGCAGCTTAACAGAGGAGCAGTACGTC.

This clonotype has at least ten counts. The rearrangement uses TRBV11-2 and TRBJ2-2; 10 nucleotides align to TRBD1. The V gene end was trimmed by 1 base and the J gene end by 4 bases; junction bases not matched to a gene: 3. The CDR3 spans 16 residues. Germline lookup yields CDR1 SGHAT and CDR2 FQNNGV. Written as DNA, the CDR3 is TGTGCCAGCAGCTTAGCCGGGACAGGGGTCACCGGGGAGCTGTTTTTT. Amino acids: CASSLAGTGVTGELFF.

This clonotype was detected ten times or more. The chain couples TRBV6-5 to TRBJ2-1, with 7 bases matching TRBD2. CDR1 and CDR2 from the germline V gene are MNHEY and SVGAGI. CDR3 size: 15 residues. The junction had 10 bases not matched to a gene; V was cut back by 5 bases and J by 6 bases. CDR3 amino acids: CASSLSQGGSNEQFF. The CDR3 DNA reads TGTGCCAGCAGTCTATCGCAGGGAGGGTCCAATGAGCAGTTCTTC.

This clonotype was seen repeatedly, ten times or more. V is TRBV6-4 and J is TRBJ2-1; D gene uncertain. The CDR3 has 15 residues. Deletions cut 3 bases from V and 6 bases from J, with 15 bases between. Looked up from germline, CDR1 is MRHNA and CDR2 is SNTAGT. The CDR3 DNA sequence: TGTGCCAGCAGTGAGCTCTGGCGTACTCCCAATGAGCAGTTCTTC. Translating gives CASSELWRTPNEQFF.

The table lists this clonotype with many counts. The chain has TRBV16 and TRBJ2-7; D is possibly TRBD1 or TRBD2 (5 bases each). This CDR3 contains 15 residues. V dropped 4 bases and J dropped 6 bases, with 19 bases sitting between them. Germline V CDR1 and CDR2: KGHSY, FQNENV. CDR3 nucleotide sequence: TGTGCCAGCAGCCCCCCGGGGCTAGAAGGCTTCGAGCAGTACTTC. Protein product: CASSPPGLEGFEQYF.

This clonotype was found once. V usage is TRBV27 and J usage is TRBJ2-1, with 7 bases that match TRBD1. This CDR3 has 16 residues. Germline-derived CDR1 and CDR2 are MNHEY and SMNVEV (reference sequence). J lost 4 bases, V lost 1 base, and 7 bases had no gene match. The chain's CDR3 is CASSLYTGAEYNEQFF. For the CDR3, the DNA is TGTGCCAGCAGTTTATACACAGGGGCCGAATACAATGAGCAGTTCTTC.

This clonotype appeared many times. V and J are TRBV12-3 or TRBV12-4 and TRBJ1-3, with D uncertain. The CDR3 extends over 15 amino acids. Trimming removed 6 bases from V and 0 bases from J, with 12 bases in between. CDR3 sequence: CASSQREPSGNTIYF. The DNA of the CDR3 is TGTGCCAGCAGCCAGCGAGAGCCCTCTGGAAACACCATATATTTT.

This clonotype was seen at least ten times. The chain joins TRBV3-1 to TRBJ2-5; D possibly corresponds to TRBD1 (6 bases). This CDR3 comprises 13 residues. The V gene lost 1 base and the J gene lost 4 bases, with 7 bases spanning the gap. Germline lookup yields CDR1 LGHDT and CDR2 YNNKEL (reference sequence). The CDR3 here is CASSQVGGETQYF. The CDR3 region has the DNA TGTGCCAGCAGCCAAGTAGGGGGAGAGACCCAGTACTTC.

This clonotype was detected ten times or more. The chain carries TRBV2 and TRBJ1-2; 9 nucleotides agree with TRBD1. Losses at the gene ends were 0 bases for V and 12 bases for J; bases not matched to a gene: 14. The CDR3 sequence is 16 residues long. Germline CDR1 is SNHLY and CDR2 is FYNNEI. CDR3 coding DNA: TGTGCCAGCAGTGAAGCCTTAACACAGGGGGCGAAGATCAACACCTTC. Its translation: CASSEALTQGAKINTF.

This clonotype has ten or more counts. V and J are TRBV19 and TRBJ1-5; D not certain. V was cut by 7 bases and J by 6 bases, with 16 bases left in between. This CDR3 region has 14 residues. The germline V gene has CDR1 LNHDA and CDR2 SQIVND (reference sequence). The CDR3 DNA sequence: TGTGCCAGTAAGGGCACCGATTGGGGTCAGCCCCAGCATTTT. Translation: CASKGTDWGQPQHF. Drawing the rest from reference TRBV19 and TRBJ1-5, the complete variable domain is DGGITQSPKYLFRKEGQNVTLSCEQNLNHDAMYWYRQDPGQGLRLIYYSQIVNDFQKGDIAEGYSVSREKKESFPLTVTSAQKNPTAFYLCASKGTDWGQPQHFGDGTRLSIL.

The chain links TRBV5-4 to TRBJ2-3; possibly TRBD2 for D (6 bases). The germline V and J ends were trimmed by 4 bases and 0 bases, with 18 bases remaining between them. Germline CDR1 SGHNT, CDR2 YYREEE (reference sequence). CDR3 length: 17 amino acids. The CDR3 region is CASSDRGGDHSTDTQYF. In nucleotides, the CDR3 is TGTGCCAGCAGCGACCGGGGAGGTGACCACAGCACAGATACGCAGTATTTT.

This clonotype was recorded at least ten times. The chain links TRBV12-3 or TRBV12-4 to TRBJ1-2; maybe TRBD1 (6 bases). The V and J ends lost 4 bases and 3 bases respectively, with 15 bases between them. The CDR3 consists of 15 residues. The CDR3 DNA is TGTGCCAGCAGTTCATTAGGTGGGACACACTATGGCTACACCTTC. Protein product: CASSSLGGTHYGYTF.

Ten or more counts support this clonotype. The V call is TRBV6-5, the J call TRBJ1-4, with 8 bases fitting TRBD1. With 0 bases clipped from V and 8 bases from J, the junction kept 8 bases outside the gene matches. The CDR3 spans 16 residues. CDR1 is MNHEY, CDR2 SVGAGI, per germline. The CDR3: CASSYSWTGHREKLFF. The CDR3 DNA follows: TGTGCCAGCAGTTACTCTTGGACAGGGCATCGAGAAAAACTGTTTTTT.

The DNA for the CDR3 is TGCAGCGTTGAGGAGGGAACGAACACCGGGGAGCTGTTTTTT. Its protein is CSVEEGTNTGELFF. This chain links TRBV29-1 with TRBJ2-2; perhaps TRBD2 as D (6 bases). The CDR3 sequence is 14 residues long. Germline V gene lookup returns CDR1 SQVTM and CDR2 ANQGSEA. Trimming left V 3 bases short and J 0 bases short, with 8 bases between.

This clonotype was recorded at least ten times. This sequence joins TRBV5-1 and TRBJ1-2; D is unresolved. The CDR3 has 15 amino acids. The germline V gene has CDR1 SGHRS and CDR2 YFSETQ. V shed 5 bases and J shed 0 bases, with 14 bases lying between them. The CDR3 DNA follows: TGCGCCAGCAGACCCGATCTTTTAGCTAACTATGGCTACACCTTC. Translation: CASRPDLLANYGYTF.

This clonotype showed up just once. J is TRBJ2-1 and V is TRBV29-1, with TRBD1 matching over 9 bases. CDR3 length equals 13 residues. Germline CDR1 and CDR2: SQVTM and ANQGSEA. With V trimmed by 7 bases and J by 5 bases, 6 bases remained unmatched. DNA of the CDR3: TGCAGCGCCGGACAGGGGACCCACAATGAGCAGTTCTTC. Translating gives CSAGQGTHNEQFF.

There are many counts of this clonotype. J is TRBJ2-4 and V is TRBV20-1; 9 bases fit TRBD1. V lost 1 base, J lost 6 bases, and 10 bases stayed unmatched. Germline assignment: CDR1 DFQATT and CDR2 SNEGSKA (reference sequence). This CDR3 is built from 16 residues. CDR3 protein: CSARGWDRAFGNIQYF. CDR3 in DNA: TGCAGTGCTAGAGGGTGGGACAGGGCGTTTGGAAACATTCAGTACTTC.